This T cell receptor beta chain was sequenced during a study of vaccination and CD4 T cells after COVID-19. Background on the study: Post-COVID draws followed diagnosis by a median about 100 days (range 35 to 161).

Indicated time point: late sampling 161 to 241 days after vaccination in a few convalescent patients. Treatment meaning: roughly nine-day PBMC culture with coronavirus spike peptide pools or control peptides (ViraFEST assay). Wells contained two million PBMCs each, and these were cultured with around 10 IU/ml IL-2 and around 10 ug/ml peptide pools. In this sample, this clonotype turned up a few times. The antigen is not known. V trimming: 6 bases; J trimming: 0 bases; junction bases outside the gene matches: 12. The CDR3 is 18 residues long. Germline CDR1 is MNHNS and CDR2 is SASEGT. Scientists ran DNA taken from cultured CD4+ T cells through the Oncomine TCR Beta short-read assay for sequencing. In TCRdb, the PCR reads were re-called with MiXCR into one record per CDR3 protein. The sample carries approximately 23,000 distinct CDR3 sequences, 35% to 40% recorded once.

This receptor was obtained from a human donor who had recovered from COVID-19. The material was CD4+ T cells from blood, cultured in vitro, obtained about 7 months after SARS-CoV-2 vaccination. The rearrangement joins TRBV6-1 to TRBJ2-3, with 10 bases lining up with TRBD2. In DNA form, the CDR3 reads TGTGCCAGCAGAAACGGATTGTGGACTAGCGGTAGCACAGATACGCAGTATTTT. Its translation is CASRNGLWTSGSTDTQYF.